This is a list of T cell receptor beta chains from one sample in a study of blood T cells in healthy people across ages. Each CDR3 protein is one row after TCRdb ran MiXCR on the 5' RACE reads. The sample lists roughly 860,000 distinct CDR3 sequences, around 62% occurring once. Sequenced: blood. These receptor sequences come from a man younger than 40 in good health. Each CDR3 is given with its conserved first and last residue. A D gene is named only where the DNA matches it firmly. Size tells how often a clone was seen (once, few, many) or the class of an expanded clone, and some rows leave it out.

TRBV20-1,TRBJ2-3,-,TRBD2,TGCAGTGCCCCTGGACTAGCGGGAGGTGGGGTCACAGATACGCAGTATTTT,CSAPGLAGGGVTDTQYF
TRBV28,TRBJ2-7,once,TRBD1,TGTGCCAGCAGCTTGGACCGGGACAGGCATAGGGATCGGTACTTC,CASSLDRDRHRDRYF
TRBV6-1,TRBJ2-7,-,-,TGTGCCAGCAGTGGAAGGCGGGACACCTCCTACGAGCAGTACTTC,CASSGRRDTSYEQYF
TRBV12-5,TRBJ2-3,-,-,TGTGCTAGTGCAACCGACGGCCCTAGCACAGATACGCAGTATTTT,CASATDGPSTDTQYF
TRBV4-2,TRBJ2-1,few,TRBD2,TGTGCCAGCAGCCAAGAAGGACTAGCGGTCTACAATGAGCAGTTCTTC,CASSQEGLAVYNEQFF
TRBV6-2/TRBV6-3,TRBJ1-1,-,-,TGTGCCAGCGGCTGGGGGGGTACCTCTGAAGCTTTCTTT,CASGWGGTSEAFF
TRBV7-9,TRBJ2-3,once,-,TGTGCCAGCACCACAGCCCAGGGGCTCTCAGATACGCAGTATTTT,CASTTAQGLSDTQYF
TRBV5-1,TRBJ2-5,many,TRBD2,TGCGCCAGCAGCCAGGGACTAGCGGGAGGAGAGACCCAGTACTTC,CASSQGLAGGETQYF
TRBV7-9,TRBJ2-3,-,-,TGTGCCAGCAGCTTGGGGGACTTCCTAACAGATACGCAGTATTTT,CASSLGDFLTDTQYF
TRBV20-1,TRBJ2-7,-,TRBD2,TGCAGTGCCAACGGACTAGCGGACTACGAGCAGTACTTC,CSANGLADYEQYF
TRBV6-2/TRBV6-3,TRBJ1-6,few,-,TGTGCCAGCAGTTACGCCGCATTGAATTCACCCCTCCACTTT,CASSYAALNSPLHF
TRBV29-1,TRBJ1-1,-,TRBD1,TGCAGCGCGGGACAGGGGCGTGGCACTGAAGCTTTCTTT,CSAGQGRGTEAFF
TRBV7-8,TRBJ2-7,-,TRBD2,TGTGCCAACAGCGGGGACGGGGTGGACTACGAGCAGTACTTC,CANSGDGVDYEQYF
TRBV20-1,TRBJ2-7,-,TRBD2,TGCAGTGCTACTTTGACTAGCGGTTATACCTACGAGCAGTACTTC,CSATLTSGYTYEQYF
TRBV12-3/TRBV12-4,TRBJ1-5,-,-,TGTGCCAGCAGTACAGGGCCCCCTCTATTTTGGAATCAGCCCCAGCATTTT,CASSTGPPLFWNQPQHF
TRBV14,TRBJ1-2,-,-,TGTGCCAGCAGACTGACAGAGGACGGCTATGGCTACACCTTC,CASRLTEDGYGYTF
TRBV28,TRBJ2-7,-,-,TGTGCCAGCAGTTTGAACCCCGGGCCCTACTACGAGCAGTACTTC,CASSLNPGPYYEQYF
TRBV5-1,TRBJ2-7,few,TRBD1,TGCGCCAGCAGCCCTTCCTGGACAGGGACCTACGAGCAGTACTTC,CASSPSWTGTYEQYF
TRBV7-8,TRBJ2-1,few,TRBD2,TGTGCCAGCAGTCTAGCGGGGGGCCGGAGCTCCTACAATGAGCAGTTCTTC,CASSLAGGRSSYNEQFF
TRBV6-5,TRBJ1-2,-,-,TGTGCCAGCAGCCAGATGGGGGGAGGCTACACCTTC,CASSQMGGGYTF
TRBV4-3,TRBJ1-2,few,-,TGCGCCAGCAGCCAAGAGATCGGGGGAAACTATGGCTACACCTTC,CASSQEIGGNYGYTF
TRBV5-1,TRBJ2-3,many,-,TGCGCCAGCAGCCAGCCGGCCACGGAGGGAGATACGCAGTATTTT,CASSQPATEGDTQYF
TRBV20-1,TRBJ2-1,-,TRBD2,TGCAGTGCTAGAGATCTTAGCGGGGGGCTGGGTGAGCAGTTCTTC,CSARDLSGGLGEQFF
TRBV7-9,TRBJ2-1,-,-,TGTGCCAGCAGCTTAGAGGGCCAGGGGCAACCGTATGAGCAGTTCTTC,CASSLEGQGQPYEQFF
TRBV4-2,TRBJ2-3,-,TRBD1,TGTGCCAGCAGCCAAGGGCTCGGACAGGGGGATCGCACAGATACGCAGTATTTT,CASSQGLGQGDRTDTQYF
TRBV28,TRBJ2-3,-,-,TGTGCCGGCAGTCGGACGGGGGCCAGCACAGATACGCAGTATTTT,CAGSRTGASTDTQYF
TRBV13,TRBJ2-7,once,TRBD2,TGTGCCAGCAGCCCCCGACTAGCGATCGAGCAGTACTTC,CASSPRLAIEQYF
TRBV20-1,TRBJ2-1,-,-,TGCAGTGCTTCAGACAGGCTATCCTACAATGAGCAGTTCTTC,CSASDRLSYNEQFF
TRBV4-1,TRBJ2-1,-,-,TGCGCCAGCAGCCAAGATCCTGGGGGTATAGGTTACAATGAGCAGTTCTTC,CASSQDPGGIGYNEQFF
TRBV7-8,TRBJ2-3,-,TRBD2,TGTGCCAGCAGCCAAACCGGGACTAGCGGGAGAACAGATACGCAGTATTTT,CASSQTGTSGRTDTQYF
TRBV3-1,TRBJ1-2,once,-,TGTGCCAGCAGCCAAGCGGAGGAGGGGAACTATGGCTACACCTTC,CASSQAEEGNYGYTF
TRBV27,TRBJ2-6,-,-,TGTGCCAGCAGTCCCCGGGTGGGGGAACGGACCTCTGGGGCCAACGTCCTGACTTTC,CASSPRVGERTSGANVLTF
TRBV27,TRBJ2-5,-,TRBD1,TGTGCCAGCAGTCTCCGTTGGACAGGGTTCCCAACGGGGGAGACCCAGTACTTC,CASSLRWTGFPTGETQYF
TRBV3-1,TRBJ2-3,-,TRBD1,TGTGCCAGCAGCCAAGTGACAGGGACCGATACGCAGTATTTT,CASSQVTGTDTQYF
TRBV10-2,TRBJ2-3,-,-,TGCGCCAGCAGTGAGTCCCGGGCCCGTGGCACAGATACGCAGTATTTT,CASSESRARGTDTQYF
TRBV20-1,TRBJ1-4,-,-,TGCAGTGCCCCGCAGTCCAATAATGAAAAACTGTTTTTT,CSAPQSNNEKLFF
TRBV29-1,TRBJ2-7,-,-,TGCAGCGTTGGCAGCCGTCACTCCGAGCAGTACTTC,CSVGSRHSEQYF
TRBV6-5,TRBJ2-1,few,-,TGTGCCAGCAGCTCTAGCTTCGTGAGATGGTTCTTC,CASSSSFVRWFF
TRBV30,TRBJ2-5,-,-,TGTGCCTGGAGTCTCACCACGACCCAGTACTTC,CAWSLTTTQYF
TRBV29-1,TRBJ2-5,-,-,TGCAGCGTTGAAGTTTGGGATAGCTCCTACAATGAGCAGTACTTC,CSVEVWDSSYNEQYF
TRBV7-9,TRBJ1-2,once,-,TGTGCCAGCGACGGGGGCAGGGCAGTTGGCTACACCTTC,CASDGGRAVGYTF
TRBV3-1,TRBJ2-1,-,TRBD1,TGTGCCAGCAGCCCGAGAAGGGACAGGGTGTTCAATGAGCAGTTCTTC,CASSPRRDRVFNEQFF
TRBV2,TRBJ1-1,-,-,TGTGCCAGCAGTGCTCGCCGCTTTGAAGCTTTCTTT,CASSARRFEAFF
TRBV4-3,TRBJ2-7,-,-,TGCGCCAGCAGCCATTGGGACCTGAACTCCTACGAGCAGTACTTC,CASSHWDLNSYEQYF
TRBV7-2,TRBJ2-5,-,TRBD2,TGTGCCAGCAGGGACCGACTAGCTGGGACGGAGACCCAGTACTTC,CASRDRLAGTETQYF
TRBV4-3,TRBJ1-6,-,-,TGCGCCGGCAGCCAAGTCCCAGGGAATTCACCCCTCCACTTT,CAGSQVPGNSPLHF
TRBV7-2,TRBJ2-3,few,-,TGTGCCAGCAGCTCCTTACTAGGGATTACAGATACGCAGTATTTT,CASSSLLGITDTQYF
TRBV20-1,TRBJ2-1,-,-,TGCAGTGCTAGTAGGGGTAGGGGGTCCGAAGAGACCCAGTTCTTC,CSASRGRGSEETQFF